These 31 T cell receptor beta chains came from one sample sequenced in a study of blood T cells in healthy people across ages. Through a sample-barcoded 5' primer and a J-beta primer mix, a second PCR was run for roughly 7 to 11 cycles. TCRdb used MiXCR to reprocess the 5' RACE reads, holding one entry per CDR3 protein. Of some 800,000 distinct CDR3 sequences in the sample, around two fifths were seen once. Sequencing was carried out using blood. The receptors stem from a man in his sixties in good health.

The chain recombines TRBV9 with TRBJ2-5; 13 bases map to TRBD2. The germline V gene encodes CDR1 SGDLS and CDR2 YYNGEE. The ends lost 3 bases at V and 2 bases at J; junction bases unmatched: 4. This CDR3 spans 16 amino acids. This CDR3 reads CASSAGLAGSQETQYF. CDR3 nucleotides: TGTGCCAGCAGCGCGGGACTAGCGGGAAGTCAAGAGACCCAGTACTTC.

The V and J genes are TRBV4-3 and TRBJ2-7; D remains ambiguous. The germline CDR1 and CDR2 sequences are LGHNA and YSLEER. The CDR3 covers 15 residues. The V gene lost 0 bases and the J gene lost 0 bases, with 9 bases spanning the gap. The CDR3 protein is CASSQEYGGSYEQYF. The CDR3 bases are TGCGCCAGCAGCCAAGAGTACGGCGGCTCCTACGAGCAGTACTTC.

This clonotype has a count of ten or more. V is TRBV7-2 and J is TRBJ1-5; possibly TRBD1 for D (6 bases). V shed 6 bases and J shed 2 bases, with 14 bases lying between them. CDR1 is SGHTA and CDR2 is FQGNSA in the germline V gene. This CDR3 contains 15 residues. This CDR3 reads CASSQGIMGNQPQHF. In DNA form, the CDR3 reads TGTGCCAGCAGTCAGGGGATCATGGGCAATCAGCCCCAGCATTTT.

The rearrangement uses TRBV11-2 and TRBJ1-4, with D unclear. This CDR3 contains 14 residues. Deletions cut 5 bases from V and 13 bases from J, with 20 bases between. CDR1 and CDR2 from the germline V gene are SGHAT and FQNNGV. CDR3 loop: CASSLIAFEGGLFF. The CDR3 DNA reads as TGTGCCAGCAGCCTTATTGCGTTCGAGGGTGGACTGTTTTTT.

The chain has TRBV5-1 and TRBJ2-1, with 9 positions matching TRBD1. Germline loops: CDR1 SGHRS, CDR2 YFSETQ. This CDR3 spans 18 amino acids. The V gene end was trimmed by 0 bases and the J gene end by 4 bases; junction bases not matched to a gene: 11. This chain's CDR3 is CASSLVGPDRGEYNEQFF. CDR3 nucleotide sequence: TGCGCCAGCAGCTTGGTGGGCCCTGACAGGGGGGAATACAATGAGCAGTTCTTC. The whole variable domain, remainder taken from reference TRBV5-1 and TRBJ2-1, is KAGVTQTPRYLIKTRGQQVTLSCSPISGHRSVSWYQQTPGQGLQFLFEYFSETQRNKGNFPGRFSGRQFSNSRSEMNVSTLELGDSALYLCASSLVGPDRGEYNEQFFGPGTRLTVL.

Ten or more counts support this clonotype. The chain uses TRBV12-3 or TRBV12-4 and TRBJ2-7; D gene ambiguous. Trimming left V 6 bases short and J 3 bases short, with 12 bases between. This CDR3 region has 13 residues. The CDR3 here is CASSPMDRYEQYF. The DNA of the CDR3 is TGTGCCAGCAGCCCGATGGACCGCTACGAGCAGTACTTC.

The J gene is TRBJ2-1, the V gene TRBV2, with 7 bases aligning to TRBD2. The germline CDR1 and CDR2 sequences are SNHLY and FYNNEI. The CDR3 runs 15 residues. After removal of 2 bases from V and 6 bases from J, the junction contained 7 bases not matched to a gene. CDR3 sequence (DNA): TGTGCCAGCAGTGAATCTCGGGAGGCGTTCAATGAGCAGTTCTTC. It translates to CASSESREAFNEQFF.

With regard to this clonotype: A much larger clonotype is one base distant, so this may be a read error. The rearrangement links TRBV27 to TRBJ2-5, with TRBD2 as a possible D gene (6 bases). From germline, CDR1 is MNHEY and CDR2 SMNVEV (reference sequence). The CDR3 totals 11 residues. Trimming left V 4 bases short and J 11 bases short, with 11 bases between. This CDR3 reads CASSSSGWQYF. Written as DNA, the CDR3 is TGTGCCAGCAGTTCCAGCGGGTGGCAGTACTTC.

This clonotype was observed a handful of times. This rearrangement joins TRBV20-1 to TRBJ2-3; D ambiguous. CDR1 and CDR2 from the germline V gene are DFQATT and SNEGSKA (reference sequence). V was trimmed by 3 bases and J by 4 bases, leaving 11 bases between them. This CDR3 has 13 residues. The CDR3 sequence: CSARLGAADTQYF. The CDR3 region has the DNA TGCAGTGCTAGGCTTGGCGCCGCAGATACGCAGTATTTT.

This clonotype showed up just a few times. The chain's CDR3 is CSARDGTSGRQFF. CDR3 bases: TGCAGTGCTAGAGACGGGACTAGCGGACGGCAGTTCTTC. The rearrangement uses TRBV20-1 and TRBJ2-1; 11 nucleotides align to TRBD2. The J segment lost 12 bases and the V segment lost 0 bases, leaving 4 bases of the junction unmatched. The CDR3 contains 13 residues. Looked up from germline, CDR1 is DFQATT and CDR2 is SNEGSKA (reference sequence).

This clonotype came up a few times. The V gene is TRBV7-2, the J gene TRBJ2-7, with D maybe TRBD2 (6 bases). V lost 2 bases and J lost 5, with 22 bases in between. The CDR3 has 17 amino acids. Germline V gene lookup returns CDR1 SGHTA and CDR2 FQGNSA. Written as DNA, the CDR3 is TGTGCCAGCAGCTTAAGGGGTGGGGGGTCCTCACTACACGAGCAGTACTTC. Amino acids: CASSLRGGGSSLHEQYF.

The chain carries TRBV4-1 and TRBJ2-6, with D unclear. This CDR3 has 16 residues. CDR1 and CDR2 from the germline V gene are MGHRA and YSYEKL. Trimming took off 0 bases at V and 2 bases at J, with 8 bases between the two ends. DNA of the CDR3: TGCGCCAGCAGCCAAGACGGTAGTACTGGGGCCAACGTCCTGACTTTC. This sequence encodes CASSQDGSTGANVLTF.

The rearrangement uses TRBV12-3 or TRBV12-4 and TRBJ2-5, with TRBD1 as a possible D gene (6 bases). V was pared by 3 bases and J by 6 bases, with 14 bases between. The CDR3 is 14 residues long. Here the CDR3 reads CASSLGRGAKTQYF. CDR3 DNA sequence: TGTGCCAGCAGTTTGGGCAGGGGAGCGAAGACCCAGTACTTC.

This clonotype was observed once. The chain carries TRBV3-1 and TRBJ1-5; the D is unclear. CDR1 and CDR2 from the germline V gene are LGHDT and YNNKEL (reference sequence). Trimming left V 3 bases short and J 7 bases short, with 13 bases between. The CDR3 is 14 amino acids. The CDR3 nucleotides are TGTGCCAGCAGCCACGATTTAGGAATGCAGCCCCAGCATTTT. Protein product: CASSHDLGMQPQHF.

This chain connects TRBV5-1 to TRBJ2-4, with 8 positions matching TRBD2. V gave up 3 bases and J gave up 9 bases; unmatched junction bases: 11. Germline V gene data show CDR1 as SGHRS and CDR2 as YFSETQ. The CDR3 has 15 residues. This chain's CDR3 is CASSWTSRELTIQYF. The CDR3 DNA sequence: TGCGCCAGCAGCTGGACTAGCAGGGAACTTACCATTCAGTACTTC.

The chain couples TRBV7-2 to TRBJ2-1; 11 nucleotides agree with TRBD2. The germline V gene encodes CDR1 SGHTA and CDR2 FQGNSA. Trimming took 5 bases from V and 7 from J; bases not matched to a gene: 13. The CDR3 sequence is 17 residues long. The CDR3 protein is CASSLGASGGPGNEQFF. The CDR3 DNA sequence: TGTGCCAGCAGCCTAGGGGCTAGCGGGGGGCCCGGAAATGAGCAGTTCTTC.

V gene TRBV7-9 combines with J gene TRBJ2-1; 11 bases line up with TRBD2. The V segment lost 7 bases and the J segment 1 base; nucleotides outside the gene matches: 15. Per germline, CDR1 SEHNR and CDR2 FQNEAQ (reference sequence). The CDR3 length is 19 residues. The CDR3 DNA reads TGTGCCAGCACCCCGTCGGTAGCGGGAGGGATGGGATCCTACAATGAGCAGTTCTTC. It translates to CASTPSVAGGMGSYNEQFF.

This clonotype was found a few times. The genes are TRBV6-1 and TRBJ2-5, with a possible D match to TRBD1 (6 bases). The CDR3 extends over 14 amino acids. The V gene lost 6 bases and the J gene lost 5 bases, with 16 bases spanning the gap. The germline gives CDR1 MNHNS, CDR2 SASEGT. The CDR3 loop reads CASRPTGEWETQYF. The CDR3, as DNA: TGTGCCAGCAGACCGACAGGTGAATGGGAGACCCAGTACTTC.

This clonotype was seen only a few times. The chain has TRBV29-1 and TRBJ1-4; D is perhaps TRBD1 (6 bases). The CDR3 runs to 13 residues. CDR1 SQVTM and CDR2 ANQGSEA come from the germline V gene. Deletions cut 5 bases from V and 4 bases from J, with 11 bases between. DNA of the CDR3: TGCAGCGTTTGGACAGACAATAATGAAAAACTGTTTTTT. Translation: CSVWTDNNEKLFF.

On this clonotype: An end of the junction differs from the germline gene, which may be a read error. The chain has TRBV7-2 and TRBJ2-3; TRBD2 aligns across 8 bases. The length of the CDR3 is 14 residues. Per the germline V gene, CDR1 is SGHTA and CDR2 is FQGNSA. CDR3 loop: CASSSGLVSDMQYF. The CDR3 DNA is TGTGCCAGCAGCTCGGGACTAGTTTCAGATATGCAGTATTTT.

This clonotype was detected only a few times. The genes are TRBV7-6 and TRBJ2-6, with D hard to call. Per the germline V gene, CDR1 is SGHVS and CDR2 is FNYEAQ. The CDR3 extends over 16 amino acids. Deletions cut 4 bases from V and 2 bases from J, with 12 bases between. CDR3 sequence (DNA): TGTGCCAGCAGCTCTGGGTTGGGTGCTGGGGCCAACGTCCTGACTTTC. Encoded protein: CASSSGLGAGANVLTF.

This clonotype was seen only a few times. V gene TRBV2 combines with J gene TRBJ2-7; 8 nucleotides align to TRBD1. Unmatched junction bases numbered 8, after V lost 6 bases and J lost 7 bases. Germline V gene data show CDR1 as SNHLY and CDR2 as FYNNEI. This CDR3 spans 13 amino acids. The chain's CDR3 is CASSADRVNEQYF. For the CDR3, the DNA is TGTGCCAGCAGCGCGGACAGGGTTAATGAGCAGTACTTC.

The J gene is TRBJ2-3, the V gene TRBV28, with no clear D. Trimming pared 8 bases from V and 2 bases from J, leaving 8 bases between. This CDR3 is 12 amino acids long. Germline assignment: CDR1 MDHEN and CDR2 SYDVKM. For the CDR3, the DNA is TGTGCCAGCTTAGGTTTCACAGATACGCAGTATTTT. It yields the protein CASLGFTDTQYF.

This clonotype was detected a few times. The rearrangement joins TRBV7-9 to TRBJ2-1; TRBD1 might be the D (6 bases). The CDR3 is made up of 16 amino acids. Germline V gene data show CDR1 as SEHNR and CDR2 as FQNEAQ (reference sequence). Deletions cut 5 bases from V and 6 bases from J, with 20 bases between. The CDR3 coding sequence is TGTGCCAGCAGCCTTAACCCCGGGACAATTTTCAATGAGCAGTTCTTC. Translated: CASSLNPGTIFNEQFF.

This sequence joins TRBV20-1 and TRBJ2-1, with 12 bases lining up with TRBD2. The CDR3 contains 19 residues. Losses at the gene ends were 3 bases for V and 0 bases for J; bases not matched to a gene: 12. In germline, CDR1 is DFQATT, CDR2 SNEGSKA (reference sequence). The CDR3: CSASAPGTSGSSSYNEQFF. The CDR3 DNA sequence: TGCAGTGCTAGTGCTCCCGGGACTAGCGGGTCCAGCTCCTACAATGAGCAGTTCTTC.

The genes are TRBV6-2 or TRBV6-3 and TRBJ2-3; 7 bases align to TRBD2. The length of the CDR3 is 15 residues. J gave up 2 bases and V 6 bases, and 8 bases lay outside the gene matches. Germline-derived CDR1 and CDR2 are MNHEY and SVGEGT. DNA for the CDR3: TGTGCCAGCAGCCCGGGGGGTCTATCCACAGATACGCAGTATTTT. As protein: CASSPGGLSTDTQYF.

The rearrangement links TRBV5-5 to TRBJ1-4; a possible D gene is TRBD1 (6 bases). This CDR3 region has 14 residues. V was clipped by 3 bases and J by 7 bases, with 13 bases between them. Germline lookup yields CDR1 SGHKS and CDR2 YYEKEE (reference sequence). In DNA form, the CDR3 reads TGTGCCAGCAGCTATTGGGACACCGGTGAAAAACTGTTTTTT. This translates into CASSYWDTGEKLFF.

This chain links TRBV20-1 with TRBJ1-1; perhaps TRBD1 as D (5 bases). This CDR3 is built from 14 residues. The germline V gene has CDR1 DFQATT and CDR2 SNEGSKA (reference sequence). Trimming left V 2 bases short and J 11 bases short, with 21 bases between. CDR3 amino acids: CSARPAEASGGAFF. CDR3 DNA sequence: TGCAGTGCTAGACCCGCAGAGGCCAGTGGGGGGGCTTTCTTT.

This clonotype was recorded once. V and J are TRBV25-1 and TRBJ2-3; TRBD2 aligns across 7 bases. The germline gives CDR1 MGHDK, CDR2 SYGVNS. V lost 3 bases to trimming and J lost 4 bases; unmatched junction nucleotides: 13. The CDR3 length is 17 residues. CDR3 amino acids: CASSDPLSAGEADTQYF. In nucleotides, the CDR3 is TGTGCCAGCAGTGACCCTCTTTCCGCGGGGGAGGCAGATACGCAGTATTTT.

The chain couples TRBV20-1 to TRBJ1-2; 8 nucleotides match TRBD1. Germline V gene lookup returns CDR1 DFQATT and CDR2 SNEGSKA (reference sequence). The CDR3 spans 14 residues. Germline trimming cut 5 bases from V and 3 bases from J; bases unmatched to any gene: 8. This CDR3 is CSARAQGADYGYTF. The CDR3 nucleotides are TGCAGTGCTCGGGCCCAGGGGGCCGACTATGGCTACACCTTC.

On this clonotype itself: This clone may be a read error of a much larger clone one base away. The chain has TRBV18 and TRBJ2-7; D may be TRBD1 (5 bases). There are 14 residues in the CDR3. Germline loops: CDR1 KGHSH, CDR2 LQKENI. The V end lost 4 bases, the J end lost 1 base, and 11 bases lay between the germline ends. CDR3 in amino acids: CASSLPGHSYEQYF. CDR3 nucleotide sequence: TGTGCCAGCTCACTACCCGGACATTCCTACGAGCAGTACTTC.